The next 13 T cell receptor beta chains were all read from a single sample in a study of T cells expressing NK-cell markers. With the 5' RACE reads reprocessed, TCRdb shows one record per CDR3 protein and no DNA. The clone table shows 400,000 to 450,000 distinct CDR3 sequences, with the ten largest holding 7.3%. Specimen: blood T cells: a sorted CD56 or NKG2C T cell subset, CD4+ or CD8+ T cells, or bulk PBMC T cells (not recorded which). Receptor source: a woman aged 18-70 years in good health.

The chain uses TRBV12-3 or TRBV12-4 and TRBJ2-7; the D call from TCRdb, TRBD1, cannot be confirmed without DNA. The CDR3 is made up of 14 amino acids. CDR3 in amino acids: CASSARGGSYEQYF.

CDR3 amino acids: CASSEYREGNEQFF. J is TRBJ2-1 and V is TRBV2; TCRdb calls TRBD1, which cannot be checked without DNA. The CDR3 spans 14 residues. Germline CDR1 is SNHLY and CDR2 is FYNNEI.

The V and J genes are TRBV7-8 and TRBJ2-3; with no DNA, the TCRdb D assignment of TRBD1 cannot be verified. The CDR3 consists of 15 residues. Germline V lookup: CDR1 SGHVS, CDR2 FQNEAQ. CDR3 amino acids: CASRHGRDGTDTQYF.

This rearrangement joins TRBV4-2 to TRBJ2-2. CDR1 LGHNA and CDR2 YNFKEQ come from the germline V gene. This CDR3 contains 15 residues. CDR3 sequence reads: CASSHEGAHTGELFF.

The V and J genes are TRBV5-6 and TRBJ1-4. Germline values: CDR1 SGHDT, CDR2 YYEEEE. There are 12 residues in the CDR3. The CDR3 loop is CASSRTVEKLFF.

V is TRBV11-3 and J is TRBJ2-2. CDR1 is SGHNT, CDR2 YENEEA, per germline. This CDR3 region has 15 residues. The CDR3 is CASSSPRGNTGELFF.

The gene calls are TRBV14 and TRBJ2-1; without DNA, the TCRdb call of TRBD1 cannot be checked. In germline, CDR1 is SGHDN, CDR2 FVKESK. The CDR3 is 14 residues long. CDR3 sequence: CASSQGGRGFEQFF. The variable domain in full, completed from reference TRBV14 and TRBJ2-1, reads EAGVTQFPSHSVIEKGQTVTLRCDPISGHDNLYWYRRVMGKEIKFLLHFVKESKQDESGMPNNRFLAERTGGTYSTLKVQPAELEDSGVYFCASSQGGRGFEQFFGPGTRLTVL.

The chain is built from TRBV6-5 and TRBJ2-1; the D call from TCRdb, TRBD2, cannot be confirmed without DNA. Germline CDR1 reads MNHEY; CDR2 reads SVGAGI. This CDR3 comprises 18 residues. CDR3 sequence: CASSYSKSPGLTYNEQFF.

The chain is built from TRBV20-1 and TRBJ2-1; TCRdb picks TRBD1, but there is no DNA to check that call. The CDR3 covers 13 residues. In germline, CDR1 is DFQATT, CDR2 SNEGSKA (reference sequence). CDR3 amino acids: CSASLYGRGEQFF.

The chain employs TRBV4-3 and TRBJ2-1. The CDR3 contains 15 residues. The V gene's germline CDR1 is LGHNA and CDR2 YSLEER. CDR3 sequence: CASSQVFNSYNEQFF.

V and J are TRBV29-1 and TRBJ2-7; there is no DNA to check the TCRdb D call of TRBD1. The germline gives CDR1 SQVTM, CDR2 ANQGSEA. The CDR3 length is 15 residues. CDR3 in amino acids: CSALRRGVESYEQYF.

The genes are TRBV12-3 or TRBV12-4 and TRBJ2-3; no DNA is available, so the TRBD1 call from TCRdb remains unchecked. This CDR3 has 15 amino acids. CDR3 in amino acids: CASSPTGSVTDTQYF.

This chain links TRBV4-1 with TRBJ2-1; as DNA is missing, the TRBD2 call by TCRdb cannot be tested. CDR1 and CDR2 (germline): MGHRA, YSYEKL. The CDR3 consists of 18 residues. The chain's CDR3 is CASSQDRGRGTSINEQFF.